This T cell receptor beta chain appears in the sequencing data of a study of lymphopenia after photon versus proton radiotherapy. Points from the study as a whole: Survival link was tested only in deceased patients; proton benefit remains a possibility.

The protocol was immunoSEQ multiplex PCR, while the TCRdb copy is restricted to in-frame clones and leaves out a portion. The sample carries fewer than 20,000 clones, roughly nine tenths recorded once. The CDR3 is 14 amino acids. Germline CDR1 reads GTSNPN; CDR2 reads SVGIG (reference sequence). V dropped 0 bases and J dropped 0 bases, with 5 bases sitting between them. Notes on this clone: Its antigen remains unidentified.

The TCR was taken from an older man with pancreatic cancer. The sample was peripheral blood, taken from a patient treated with proton-based radiotherapy. The V and J genes are TRBV30 and TRBJ1-4; D not certain. CDR3 sequence (DNA): TGTGCCTGGAGTGTTGACTCAACTAATGAAAAACTGTTTTTT. Its translation: CAWSVDSTNEKLFF.